The clone carrying this T cell receptor beta chain was seen once. Its matching antigen is unknown. Sequencing used immunoSEQ multiplex PCR; TCRdb keeps in-frame clones, though not all of them. The data contain 30,000 to 50,000 clones, 75% to 85% of them singletons. The sample comes from a study of T cells in localized non-small cell lung cancer. Notes on the study in general: Uninvolved adjacent lung had the highest recorded T cell clonality, with tumor below it. As only one tumor region underwent sequencing, heterogeneity remains possible. Greater T cell density in blood accompanied longer overall survival.

The sample consisted of PBMCs, taken before any cancer treatment. The TCR originated in a woman between 35 and 75 years old with stage II squamous cell lung carcinoma.

Here the CDR3 reads CASSPSGGTEAFF. The CDR3 nucleotides read TGTGCCAGCTCACCGAGTGGGGGCACTGAAGCTTTCTTT. This chain joins TRBV18 and TRBJ1-1; TRBD1 might be the D (5 bases). The CDR3 is made up of 13 amino acids. The V gene's germline CDR1 is KGHSH and CDR2 LQKENI. Trimming shortened V by 3 bases and J by 4 bases, and 9 bases separated the two germline ends.